The 17 T cell receptor beta chains below come from one sample, sequenced in a study of monozygotic twins with inflammatory bowel disease. TCRdb re-called the 5' RACE reads and gives one entry per CDR3 protein, without DNA. The sample totals 190,000 or so distinct CDR3 sequences; its top ten clones hold 1.5% to 2%. Sequencing was performed on blood. Every receptor here comes from a human donor with ulcerative colitis or Crohn's disease, or a healthy co-twin of an affected twin (not recorded which).

The rearrangement links TRBV20-1 to TRBJ2-3; no DNA is available, so the TRBD1 call from TCRdb remains unchecked. This CDR3 has 14 residues. CDR1 is DFQATT, CDR2 SNEGSKA, per germline (reference sequence). Here the CDR3 reads CSARVGGGLDTQYF.

The rearrangement uses TRBV7-2 and TRBJ2-7; absent DNA, TCRdb's TRBD1 call cannot be checked. CDR3 length equals 15 residues. Looked up from germline, CDR1 is SGHTA and CDR2 is FQGNSA. CDR3: CASSLGGERVYEQYF.

The chain recombines TRBV12-3 or TRBV12-4 with TRBJ2-1; TCRdb outputs TRBD2, but without DNA this stays unchecked. The CDR3 is 20 residues long. The CDR3 here is CASSSAPGLAGGPSYNEQFF.

The chain uses TRBV2 and TRBJ2-3. The CDR3 runs 13 residues. Per germline, CDR1 SNHLY and CDR2 FYNNEI. The CDR3 here is CASRTRTTDTQYF.

This chain connects TRBV6-6 to TRBJ1-2; TCRdb's assignment of TRBD1 cannot be checked, as there is no DNA. The CDR3 spans 14 residues. Looked up from germline, CDR1 is MNHNY and CDR2 is SVGAGI (reference sequence). The CDR3: CASSSEGRNYGYTF.

The rearrangement uses TRBV6-2 or TRBV6-3 and TRBJ2-2. The CDR3 covers 11 residues. Germline CDR1 reads MNHEY; CDR2 reads SVGEGT. CDR3 sequence reads: CASSYFGELFF.

The chain is built from TRBV5-1 and TRBJ1-1; TCRdb names TRBD1, which stays unverified in the absence of DNA. In germline, CDR1 is SGHRS, CDR2 YFSETQ. CDR3 size: 15 residues. The CDR3: CASSPSQEWGTEAFF. Variable domain in full (rest from reference TRBV5-1 and TRBJ1-1): KAGVTQTPRYLIKTRGQQVTLSCSPISGHRSVSWYQQTPGQGLQFLFEYFSETQRNKGNFPGRFSGRQFSNSRSEMNVSTLELGDSALYLCASSPSQEWGTEAFFGQGTRLTVV.

The rearrangement links TRBV5-1 to TRBJ2-1; TCRdb calls TRBD1, which cannot be checked without DNA. Germline lookup yields CDR1 SGHRS and CDR2 YFSETQ. There are 16 residues in the CDR3. This CDR3 reads CASSRTGFSTYNEQFF.

The chain recombines TRBV5-1 with TRBJ2-3; TCRdb returns TRBD2, unconfirmable since there is no DNA. Germline CDR1 is SGHRS and CDR2 is YFSETQ. The CDR3 extends over 16 amino acids. CDR3 in amino acids: CASSLGSATSTDTQYF. The variable domain in full, with the rest retrieved from reference TRBV5-1 and TRBJ2-3, is KAGVTQTPRYLIKTRGQQVTLSCSPISGHRSVSWYQQTPGQGLQFLFEYFSETQRNKGNFPGRFSGRQFSNSRSEMNVSTLELGDSALYLCASSLGSATSTDTQYFGPGTRLTVL.

The V call is TRBV5-1, the J call TRBJ1-4. Germline V CDR1 and CDR2: SGHRS, YFSETQ. The CDR3 length is 14 residues. This chain's CDR3 is CASSSGLSPGKLFF.

The rearrangement joins TRBV19 to TRBJ1-2; TCRdb selects TRBD1, and the lack of DNA leaves this call unchecked. The CDR3 runs 16 residues. Germline V CDR1 and CDR2: LNHDA, SQIVND (reference sequence). CDR3 in amino acids: CASRGGQGAHVYGYTF.

The CDR3 region is CASRPTQGRETQYF. The V gene is TRBV7-2, the J gene TRBJ2-5; TCRdb outputs TRBD1, but without DNA this stays unchecked. The germline V gene encodes CDR1 SGHTA and CDR2 FQGNSA. This CDR3 has 14 residues.

The chain joins TRBV5-1 to TRBJ2-7; TCRdb outputs TRBD2, but without DNA this stays unchecked. Germline V CDR1 and CDR2: SGHRS, YFSETQ. There are 15 residues in the CDR3. The CDR3 spells CASSAGLAELYEQYF. Complete variable domain (other parts from reference TRBV5-1 and TRBJ2-7): KAGVTQTPRYLIKTRGQQVTLSCSPISGHRSVSWYQQTPGQGLQFLFEYFSETQRNKGNFPGRFSGRQFSNSRSEMNVSTLELGDSALYLCASSAGLAELYEQYFGPGTRLTVT.

The rearrangement uses TRBV9 and TRBJ1-5. Per germline, CDR1 SGDLS and CDR2 YYNGEE. The CDR3 is 14 amino acids. The CDR3 is CASSVEGEGQPQHF.

The V gene is TRBV6-4, the J gene TRBJ2-1; lacking DNA, the TRBD1 call made by TCRdb goes unchecked. CDR3 length equals 16 residues. CDR1 is MRHNA, CDR2 SNTAGT, per germline. The CDR3 protein is CASSLQGDLHVDEQFF.

J is TRBJ2-7 and V is TRBV11-2. From germline, CDR1 is SGHAT and CDR2 FQNNGV. The CDR3 length is 17 residues. The CDR3 reads CASSLDVTRRARYEQYF.

This rearrangement joins TRBV5-1 to TRBJ1-3. Germline CDR1 is SGHRS and CDR2 is YFSETQ. The CDR3 runs 15 residues. The CDR3 sequence is CASSLREPAGNTIYF.